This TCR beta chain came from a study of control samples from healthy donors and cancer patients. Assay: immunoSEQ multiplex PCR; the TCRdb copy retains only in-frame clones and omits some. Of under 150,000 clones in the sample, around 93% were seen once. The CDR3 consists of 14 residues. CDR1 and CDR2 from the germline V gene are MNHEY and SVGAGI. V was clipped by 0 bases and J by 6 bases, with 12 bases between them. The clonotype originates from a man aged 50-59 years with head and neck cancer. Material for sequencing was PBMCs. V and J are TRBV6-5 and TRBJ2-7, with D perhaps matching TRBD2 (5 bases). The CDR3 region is CASSYSRGVAEQYF. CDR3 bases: TGTGCCAGCAGTTACTCACGGGGAGTGGCCGAGCAGTACTTC.